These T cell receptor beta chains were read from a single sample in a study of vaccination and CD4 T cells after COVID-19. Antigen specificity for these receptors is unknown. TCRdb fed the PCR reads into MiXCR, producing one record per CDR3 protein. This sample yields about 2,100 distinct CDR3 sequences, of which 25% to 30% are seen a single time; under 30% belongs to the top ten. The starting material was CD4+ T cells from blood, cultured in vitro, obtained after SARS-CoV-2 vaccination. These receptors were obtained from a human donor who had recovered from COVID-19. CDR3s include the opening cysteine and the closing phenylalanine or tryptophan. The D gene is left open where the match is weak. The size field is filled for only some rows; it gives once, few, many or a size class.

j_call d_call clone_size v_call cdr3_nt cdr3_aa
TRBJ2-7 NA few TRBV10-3 TGTGCCATCAGTGAGCCAAGATCACGGGAGGGAGGGGGCACCTCCTACGAGCAGTACTTC CAISEPRSREGGGTSYEQYF
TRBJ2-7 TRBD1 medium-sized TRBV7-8 TGTGCCAGCAGCTTGACAGGGGGCGTCTTAGTGGAGCAGTACTTC CASSLTGGVLVEQYF
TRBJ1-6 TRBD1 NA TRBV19 TGTGCCAGTAGTATGGACAGGGGTAATTCACCCCTCCACTTT CASSMDRGNSPLHF
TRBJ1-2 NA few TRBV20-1 TGCAGTGCTAGAGGGACATTTTATGGCTACACCTTC CSARGTFYGYTF
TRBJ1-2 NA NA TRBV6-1 NA CASERGSYEQYFGPGTRGYTF
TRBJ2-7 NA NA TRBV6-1 TGTGCCGCCAAAAACAGGGAAACCTACGAGCAGTACTTC CAAKNRETYEQYF
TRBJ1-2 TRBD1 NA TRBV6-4 TGTGCCACAATCGGGACAGCGTTTAACTATGGCTACACCTTC CATIGTAFNYGYTF
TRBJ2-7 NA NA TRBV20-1 TGCAGTGCCACAAGTCACAGGCCATACTCCTACGAGCAGTACTTC CSATSHRPYSYEQYF
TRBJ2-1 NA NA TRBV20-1 TGCAGTGCTAGAGGGCCTACTCCCTCCTACAATGAGCAGTTCTTC CSARGPTPSYNEQFF
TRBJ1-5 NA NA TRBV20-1 TGCAGTGCTAGGGCCAGAGGTGGGAGTAGCAATCAGCCCCAGCATTTT CSARARGGSSNQPQHF
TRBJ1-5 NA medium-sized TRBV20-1 TGCAGTGCTAGACAAGGCGGGGGTGTACGGCCCCAGCATTTT CSARQGGGVRPQHF
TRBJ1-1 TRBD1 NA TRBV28 TGTGCCAGCACATCAGGGGGGTCGGGAACCACTGAAGCTTTCTTT CASTSGGSGTTEAFF
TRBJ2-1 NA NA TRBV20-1 TGCAGTGCTAGTATAACTAGCAGCAATGAGCAGTTCTTC CSASITSSNEQFF
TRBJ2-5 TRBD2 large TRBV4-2 TGTGCCAGCAGCCCGACTAGCGGGGTCCAAGAGACCCAGTACTTC CASSPTSGVQETQYF
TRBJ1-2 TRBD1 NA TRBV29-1 TGCAGCGTTGATACACGAGGACAGGGAGGCTATGGCTACACCTTC CSVDTRGQGGYGYTF
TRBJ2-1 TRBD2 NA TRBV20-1 TGCAGTGCCAGTACAGCGGGGGGGGCCTACAATGAGCAGTTCTTC CSASTAGGAYNEQFF
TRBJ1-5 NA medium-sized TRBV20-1 TGCAGTGCTAGAGGCCCTGGTAACCAGCATTTT CSARGPGNQHF
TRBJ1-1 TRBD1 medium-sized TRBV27 TGTGCCAGCAGTCGTCGACAGGGGGCCTTTAAAGCTTTCTTT CASSRRQGAFKAFF
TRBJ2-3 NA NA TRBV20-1 TGCAGTGCTAAAAGTCCAGGCGCAGGGCCTTATACGCAGTATTTT CSAKSPGAGPYTQYF
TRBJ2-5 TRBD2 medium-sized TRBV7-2 TGTGCCAGCAGCCGGACTAGCGCGGAGACCCAGTACTTC CASSRTSAETQYF